The TCR beta chain described here comes from a study of post-analysis software for immune sequencing data. CDR1 is SGHDT, CDR2 YYEEEE, per germline. This CDR3 is built from 16 residues. Losses at the gene ends were 4 bases for V and 2 bases for J; bases not matched to a gene: 10. Study-wide findings and caveats: Significantly lower normalized Chao1 diversity was seen in multiple sclerosis patients than in controls. A few TRBV segments appeared more often in patients than in controls, and TRBV5-6, TRBV5-1 and TRBV20-1 were among these.

TCR beta cDNA libraries included unique molecular identifiers. TCRdb reprocessed the PCR reads with MiXCR, giving one entry per CDR3 protein. The sample yields more than 500,000 distinct CDR3 sequences, around a third seen once. As to this clonotype: As yet, its antigen is unknown.

The sample was blood. This TCR was recovered from a girl aged 2 to 17 with multiple sclerosis. The genes are TRBV5-6 and TRBJ2-5, with TRBD2 matching over 8 bases. The CDR3 nucleotides read TGTGCCAGCAGCCTCATTAGCGGGGTCATACAAGAGACCCAGTACTTC. Translating gives CASSLISGVIQETQYF. Complete variable domain (other parts from reference TRBV5-6 and TRBJ2-5): DAGVTQSPTHLIKTRGQQVTLRCSPKSGHDTVSWYQQALGQGPQFIFQYYEEEERQRGNFPDRFSGHQFPNYSSELNVNALLLGDSALYLCASSLISGVIQETQYFGPGTRLLVL.